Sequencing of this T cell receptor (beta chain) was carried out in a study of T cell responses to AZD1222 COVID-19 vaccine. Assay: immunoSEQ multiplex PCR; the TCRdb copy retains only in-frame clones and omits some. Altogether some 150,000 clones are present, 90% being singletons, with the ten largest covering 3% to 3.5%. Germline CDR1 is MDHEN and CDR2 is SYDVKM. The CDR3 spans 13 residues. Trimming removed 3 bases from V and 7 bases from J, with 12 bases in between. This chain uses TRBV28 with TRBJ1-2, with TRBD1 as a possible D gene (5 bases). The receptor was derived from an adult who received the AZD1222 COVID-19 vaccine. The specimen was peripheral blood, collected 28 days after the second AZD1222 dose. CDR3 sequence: CASSFRGPLGYTF. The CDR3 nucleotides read TGTGCCAGCAGTTTTAGGGGCCCCCTTGGCTACACCTTC.